The rows below give T cell receptor beta chains drawn from one sample of a study of T cell clusters in autoimmune cytopenias. TCRdb reprocessed the multiplex PCR reads and stores each CDR3 protein as one record, lacking DNA. The sample table sets out nearly 5,000 distinct CDR3 sequences. The same sample was also studied in work on T cell repertoires in aging, cancer and after chemotherapy.

The sequencing sample was made of peripheral blood. These receptors all stem from a human donor with chronic lymphocytic leukemia. The donor label of this sample is uncertain. The CDR3 runs from the conserved cysteine through the conserved F or W. Each record gives: clone size, J gene, CDR3 length, V gene, CDR3 protein. A clone size is listed for some rows: how often the clone was seen (once, few, many), or a class if it is expanded.

abundance: medium-sized
j_gene: TRBJ2-5
len: 16
v_gene: TRBV19
CDR3aa: CASSIAGGREKETQYF

abundance: .
j_gene: TRBJ2-1
len: 16
v_gene: TRBV24-1
CDR3aa: CATSDATRRAYNEQFF

abundance: medium-sized
j_gene: TRBJ2-6
len: 16
v_gene: TRBV11-3
CDR3aa: CASSFRGFSGANVLTF

abundance: .
j_gene: TRBJ2-1
len: 15
v_gene: TRBV7-9
CDR3aa: CASSYLGGDRNEQFF

abundance: .
j_gene: TRBJ2-1
len: 16
v_gene: TRBV19
CDR3aa: CASSIDPSGGYNEQFF

abundance: medium-sized
j_gene: TRBJ1-5
len: 15
v_gene: TRBV11-3
CDR3aa: CASSLDAGRNQPQHF

abundance: .
j_gene: TRBJ1-6
len: 18
v_gene: TRBV12-3/TRBV12-4
CDR3aa: CASRVTWGTRPYNSPLHF

abundance: medium-sized
j_gene: TRBJ2-2
len: 16
v_gene: TRBV12-3/TRBV12-4
CDR3aa: CASSLARVTYTGELFF

abundance: medium-sized
j_gene: TRBJ1-1
len: 12
v_gene: TRBV15
CDR3aa: CATMAGNTEAFF

abundance: medium-sized
j_gene: TRBJ2-1
len: 14
v_gene: TRBV29-1
CDR3aa: CSVTLVGRGDERFF

abundance: medium-sized
j_gene: TRBJ2-7
len: 14
v_gene: TRBV7-9
CDR3aa: CASSLARPPYEQYF

abundance: .
j_gene: TRBJ1-4
len: 17
v_gene: TRBV12-3/TRBV12-4
CDR3aa: CASSLDNSQGLNEKLFF

abundance: .
j_gene: TRBJ2-5
len: 15
v_gene: TRBV12-3/TRBV12-4
CDR3aa: CASSPHGGGQETQYF

abundance: .
j_gene: TRBJ2-1
len: 12
v_gene: TRBV27
CDR3aa: CASSFGLNEQFF

abundance: medium-sized
j_gene: TRBJ1-5
len: 15
v_gene: TRBV15
CDR3aa: CATSRDFGDRTGQNF

abundance: .
j_gene: TRBJ1-1
len: 14
v_gene: TRBV21-1
CDR3aa: CASSKTGRATEAFF

abundance: .
j_gene: TRBJ1-1
len: 13
v_gene: TRBV12-3/TRBV12-4
CDR3aa: CASSIDRNTEAFF

abundance: .
j_gene: TRBJ1-2
len: 14
v_gene: TRBV21-1
CDR3aa: CASSKAGQFYGYTF

abundance: .
j_gene: TRBJ2-1
len: 12
v_gene: TRBV6-6
CDR3aa: CASTGEALEQFF

abundance: medium-sized
j_gene: TRBJ2-5
len: 12
v_gene: TRBV6-2/TRBV6-3
CDR3aa: CASSSLGETQYF

abundance: medium-sized
j_gene: TRBJ1-2
len: 13
v_gene: TRBV12-3/TRBV12-4
CDR3aa: CASSLGGAYGYTF

abundance: medium-sized
j_gene: TRBJ1-1
len: 15
v_gene: TRBV19
CDR3aa: CASSIGKGRRTEAFF

abundance: medium-sized
j_gene: TRBJ1-1
len: 15
v_gene: TRBV29-1
CDR3aa: CSVAMAGPRNTEAFF

abundance: .
j_gene: TRBJ2-1
len: 14
v_gene: TRBV10-3
CDR3aa: CAINQRGGLNEQFF

abundance: large
j_gene: TRBJ2-5
len: 15
v_gene: TRBV11-3
CDR3aa: CASSVQGWGQETQYF

abundance: .
j_gene: TRBJ2-7
len: 14
v_gene: TRBV2
CDR3aa: CASSPRTASYEQYF

abundance: .
j_gene: TRBJ2-1
len: 14
v_gene: TRBV24-1
CDR3aa: CATSEPGRTNEQFF

abundance: medium-sized
j_gene: TRBJ2-3
len: 13
v_gene: TRBV6-6
CDR3aa: CASSYREADTQYF

abundance: medium-sized
j_gene: TRBJ2-1
len: 11
v_gene: TRBV19
CDR3aa: CASTQGAVRFF

abundance: .
j_gene: TRBJ1-6
len: 14
v_gene: TRBV6-5
CDR3aa: CASSYGTGRAPLHF

abundance: medium-sized
j_gene: TRBJ2-5
len: 15
v_gene: TRBV27
CDR3aa: CASRRRTGTDETQYF

abundance: medium-sized
j_gene: TRBJ1-2
len: 15
v_gene: TRBV6-5
CDR3aa: CASSYSWGRSYGYTF

abundance: .
j_gene: TRBJ2-1
len: 18
v_gene: TRBV6-2/TRBV6-3
CDR3aa: CASRDPSTQPGSYNEQFF

abundance: .
j_gene: TRBJ2-7
len: 13
v_gene: TRBV7-9
CDR3aa: CASSHGHVYEQYF

abundance: .
j_gene: TRBJ1-2
len: 14
v_gene: TRBV7-9
CDR3aa: CASSGPGLVYGYTF

abundance: medium-sized
j_gene: TRBJ2-5
len: 16
v_gene: TRBV15
CDR3aa: CATSRGQGGLQETQYF

abundance: medium-sized
j_gene: TRBJ2-1
len: 17
v_gene: TRBV27
CDR3aa: CASSSEPGLAGINEQFF

abundance: medium-sized
j_gene: TRBJ1-5
len: 15
v_gene: TRBV6-5
CDR3aa: CASSLGQGGNQPQHF

abundance: .
j_gene: TRBJ1-5
len: 12
v_gene: TRBV12-3/TRBV12-4
CDR3aa: CASSLGPQPQHF

abundance: medium-sized
j_gene: TRBJ2-7
len: 14
v_gene: TRBV18
CDR3aa: CASSPQGGPYEQYF

abundance: .
j_gene: TRBJ1-6
len: 18
v_gene: TRBV5-4
CDR3aa: CASSHPGTGGLNNSPLHF